Presented here are 27 T cell receptor beta chains from one specimen sequenced in a study of response to subunit inactivated influenza vaccine (dated by TCRdb to between 2017 and 2018). Library method: RT-PCR. TCRdb lists the instrument as Illumina HiSeq 2500. The raw public data were reprocessed by TCRdb itself: fastp quality trimming at Q25, MiXCR clonotype calling, in-frame beta chains only. Entries are consolidated by CDR3 protein sequence, retaining the most common genes and DNA. This sample comprises fewer than 550,000 distinct CDR3 sequences, approximately 24% of them detected only once. Together, the top ten hold approximately 2% of the sample. The sample consisted of CD4+ T cells sorted from PBMCs, taken about 5 days after vaccination. Source of these receptors: a man aged 45-60 years who received an inactivated influenza vaccine. Donor details come from another sample of the same person, matched by shared clones.

The chain couples TRBV12-3 or TRBV12-4 to TRBJ2-1; TRBD2 matches at 8 bases. The CDR3 runs 15 residues. Trimming removed 6 bases from V and 9 bases from J; junction bases left unmatched: 13. The CDR3 reads CASSTGTRAPGEQFF. The CDR3 DNA follows: TGTGCCAGCAGCACCGGGACTAGAGCTCCGGGTGAGCAGTTCTTC.

In its sample, this clonotype was seen a few times. The CDR3 bases are TGCAGTGCTACTCGACTAGCGGGGGATGAGCAGTTCTTC. Amino acid sequence: CSATRLAGDEQFF. The chain carries TRBV20-1 and TRBJ2-1, with TRBD2 matching over 12 bases. The V segment lost 4 bases and the J segment 8 bases; nucleotides outside the gene matches: 3. The CDR3 loop spans 13 amino acids. Germline V lookup: CDR1 DFQATT, CDR2 SNEGSKA (reference sequence).

The rearrangement joins TRBV6-1 to TRBJ2-3; 8 bases agree with TRBD2. V trimming: 6 bases; J trimming: 2 bases; junction bases outside the gene matches: 10. The CDR3 has 16 amino acids. CDR1 is MNHNS and CDR2 is SASEGT in the germline V gene. CDR3 coding DNA: TGTGCCAGCAGCTCCACCCGGGGGGGCCCCACAGATACGCAGTATTTT. This translates into CASSSTRGGPTDTQYF.

V usage is TRBV20-1 and J usage is TRBJ1-1, with D unclear. In germline, CDR1 is DFQATT, CDR2 SNEGSKA (reference sequence). This CDR3 has 13 amino acids. V was clipped by 3 bases and J by 11 bases, with 19 bases between them. CDR3 region: CSARRTGIQEAFF. CDR3 DNA: TGCAGTGCTAGGAGGACCGGGATTCAGGAGGCTTTCTTT.

This clonotype was counted only a few times. J is TRBJ2-1 and V is TRBV7-2; TRBD1 agrees at 9 bases. There are 13 residues in the CDR3. Germline V CDR1 and CDR2: SGHTA, FQGNSA. J lost 7 bases, V lost 5 bases, and 3 bases had no gene match. The chain's CDR3 is CASSRDRVNEQFF. The CDR3 coding sequence is TGTGCCAGCAGCCGGGACAGGGTGAATGAGCAGTTCTTC.

This clonotype occurred a few times. The rearrangement joins TRBV20-1 to TRBJ2-1; D call uncertain. This CDR3 contains 15 residues. Trimming took off 3 bases at V and 12 bases at J, with 24 bases between the two ends. Germline assignment: CDR1 DFQATT and CDR2 SNEGSKA (reference sequence). CDR3 nucleotides: TGCAGTGCTAGTCAAAGTCGGTTGCGGATCGAAAGGCAGTTCTTC. This gives the protein CSASQSRLRIERQFF.

This clonotype came up a few times. The chain joins TRBV5-1 to TRBJ2-5; 8 bases align to TRBD2. Germline V lookup: CDR1 SGHRS, CDR2 YFSETQ. V shed 4 bases and J 4 bases; nucleotides not matched to a gene: 9. The CDR3 covers 15 residues. This CDR3 reads CASSTSAGVRETQYF. The CDR3 DNA reads TGCGCCAGCAGCACCTCAGCGGGAGTAAGAGAGACCCAGTACTTC.

This clonotype was detected only a few times. V and J are TRBV4-2 and TRBJ2-1, with 10 bases lining up with TRBD2. Trimming at V came to 4 bases and at J to 0 bases, leaving 12 bases not matched to a gene. Germline V gene sequence: CDR1 LGHNA, CDR2 YNFKEQ. This CDR3 has 19 amino acids. The CDR3 coding sequence is TGTGCCAGCAGCCCACAAGGTTCTAGCGGGAGTCGCTCCTACAATGAGCAGTTCTTC. Amino acids: CASSPQGSSGSRSYNEQFF.

The chain carries TRBV28 and TRBJ1-5; D is unclear. The CDR3 is 15 residues long. Germline assignment: CDR1 MDHEN and CDR2 SYDVKM. Trimming shortened V by 4 bases and J by 1 base, and 11 bases separated the two germline ends. DNA for the CDR3: TGTGCCAGCAGTTCTCCTGACTTGAGCAATCAGCCCCAGCATTTT. Translation: CASSSPDLSNQPQHF.

This clonotype was detected many times. The rearrangement uses TRBV12-3 or TRBV12-4 and TRBJ1-6; TRBD1 is a possible D gene (6 bases). The CDR3 extends over 14 amino acids. V dropped 6 bases and J dropped 8 bases, with 14 bases sitting between them. CDR3 protein: CASRKDSSYSPLHF. CDR3 in DNA: TGTGCCAGCAGGAAGGACAGCAGTTATTCACCCCTCCACTTT.

The chain couples TRBV5-6 to TRBJ1-5; D not certain. The CDR3 covers 16 residues. CDR1 is SGHDT and CDR2 is YYEEEE in the germline V gene. The V gene lost 3 bases and the J gene lost 3 bases, with 16 bases spanning the gap. CDR3 sequence: CASSYSGGKFNQPQHF. The CDR3 nucleotides read TGTGCCAGCAGCTACTCGGGTGGGAAGTTCAATCAGCCCCAGCATTTT.

This clonotype occurred a few times. This chain links TRBV4-3 with TRBJ2-2, with TRBD2 matching over 7 bases. Germline CDR1 and CDR2: LGHNA and YSLEER. This CDR3 spans 17 amino acids. V gave up 0 bases and J gave up 2 bases; unmatched junction bases: 6. CDR3 region: CASSQDPSGYNTGELFF. CDR3 in DNA: TGCGCCAGCAGCCAAGACCCTAGCGGATACAACACCGGGGAGCTGTTTTTT.

V usage is TRBV5-1 and J usage is TRBJ2-3; 7 bases are shared with TRBD2. J lost 8 bases, V lost 7 bases, and 4 bases had no gene match. CDR3 length: 11 amino acids. CDR1 and CDR2 (germline): SGHRS, YFSETQ. CDR3 sequence: CASGEGSTQYF. Written as DNA, the CDR3 is TGCGCCAGCGGGGAGGGGTCTACGCAGTATTTT.

There are many counts of this clonotype. The chain combines TRBV29-1 with TRBJ2-5; the D gene is possibly TRBD2 (5 bases). V was shortened by 2 bases and J by 7 bases, with 14 bases between the two germline ends. Germline-derived CDR1 and CDR2 are SQVTM and ANQGSEA. This CDR3 has 13 amino acids. Here the CDR3 DNA reads TGCAGCGTTGAAAGGACTGACCGGGTGACCCAGTACTTC. This sequence encodes CSVERTDRVTQYF.

The V gene is TRBV7-9, the J gene TRBJ2-7, with D maybe TRBD1 (5 bases). The germline V gene has CDR1 SEHNR and CDR2 FQNEAQ (reference sequence). The CDR3 runs 14 residues. V was clipped by 4 bases and J by 2 bases, with 12 bases between them. CDR3 sequence (DNA): TGTGCCAGCAGCTCCTGGCAGGGTCCCTACGAGCAGTACTTC. Amino acid sequence: CASSSWQGPYEQYF.

This clonotype was counted ten times or more. V usage is TRBV29-1 and J usage is TRBJ2-1; the match to TRBD1 covers 7 bases. Losses at the gene ends were 5 bases for V and 1 base for J; bases not matched to a gene: 2. Germline V gene data show CDR1 as SQVTM and CDR2 as ANQGSEA. The CDR3 is 13 residues long. Here the CDR3 reads CSVQDRSYNEQFF. The CDR3 region has the DNA TGCAGCGTTCAGGACAGGTCCTACAATGAGCAGTTCTTC.

This sequence joins TRBV5-5 and TRBJ2-2; either TRBD1 or TRBD2 may supply D (5 bases each). With 5 bases removed from V and 5 bases from J, the gap between germline ends came to 19 bases. Germline V gene data show CDR1 as SGHKS and CDR2 as YYEKEE (reference sequence). CDR3 length: 16 residues. The CDR3 nucleotides are TGTGCCAGCAGTCCAACCGGGACCCCGGGGACCGGGGAGCTGTTTTTT. Its translation: CASSPTGTPGTGELFF. Variable domain in full (rest from reference TRBV5-5 and TRBJ2-2): DAGVTQSPTHLIKTRGQQVTLRCSPISGHKSVSWYQQVLGQGPQFIFQYYEKEERGRGNFPDRFSARQFPNYSSELNVNALLLGDSALYLCASSPTGTPGTGELFFGEGSRLTVL.

Regarding this clonotype: This clone may be a read error of a much larger clone one base away. V usage is TRBV7-8 and J usage is TRBJ1-5; 10 bases are a match to TRBD1. CDR1 is SGHVS and CDR2 is FQNEAQ in the germline V gene. Trimming cost V 5 bases and J 6 bases; bases outside gene matches: 4. The CDR3 runs to 14 residues. The CDR3 DNA sequence: TGTGCCAGCAGCCCCGGGACAGGGGTTCAGCCCCAGCATTTT. Protein: CASSPGTGVQPQHF. The full variable domain, rest sourced from reference TRBV7-8 and TRBJ1-5, is GAGVSQSPRYKVAKRGQDVALRCDPISGHVSLFWYQQALGQGPEFLTYFQNEAQLDKSGLPSDRFFAERPEGSVSTLKIQRTQQEDSAVYLCASSPGTGVQPQHFGDGTRLSIL.

The rearrangement links TRBV6-5 to TRBJ1-1; a possible D gene is TRBD1 (5 bases). Trimming removed 2 bases from V and 6 bases from J, with 16 bases in between. This CDR3 has 15 residues. The germline V gene has CDR1 MNHEY and CDR2 SVGAGI. The CDR3 nucleotides read TGTGCCAGCAGTTACACCCTCCCCGCAGGGTCTGAAGCTTTCTTT. Translating it yields CASSYTLPAGSEAFF.

This clonotype was observed a few times. The chain is built from TRBV12-3 or TRBV12-4 and TRBJ2-7; perhaps TRBD2 as D (5 bases). The CDR3 consists of 13 residues. V was cut by 2 bases and J by 3 bases, with 8 bases left in between. The DNA of the CDR3 is TGTGCCAGCAGTTTAAACAGCGGCTACGAGCAGTACTTC. Translating it yields CASSLNSGYEQYF.

This clonotype was picked up many times. The chain uses TRBV5-1 and TRBJ2-2; either TRBD1 or TRBD2 may fit D (5 bases each). Trimming took off 2 bases at V and 0 bases at J, with 8 bases between the two ends. The CDR3 is made up of 15 amino acids. Germline CDR1 and CDR2: SGHRS and YFSETQ. The CDR3 coding sequence is TGCGCCAGCAGCTTCGGGACGGCGAACACCGGGGAGCTGTTTTTT. Translation: CASSFGTANTGELFF.

The rearrangement uses TRBV20-1 and TRBJ2-3; 14 nucleotides align to TRBD2. Germline V gives CDR1 DFQATT, CDR2 SNEGSKA (reference sequence). V gave up 5 bases and J gave up 4 bases; unmatched junction bases: 2. This CDR3 is built from 14 residues. The CDR3: CSAPTSGGADTQYF. CDR3 nucleotides: TGCAGTGCTCCGACTAGCGGGGGGGCAGATACGCAGTATTTT.

This clonotype has just a few counts. The J gene is TRBJ2-5, the V gene TRBV9; 14 bases are shared with TRBD2. J lost 2 bases, V lost 0 bases, and 9 bases had no gene match. The germline V gene encodes CDR1 SGDLS and CDR2 YYNGEE. The CDR3 length is 19 residues. CDR3 DNA sequence: TGTGCCAGCAGCGTAGGAGGGGCCAGACTAGCGGGGGGGCAAGAGACCCAGTACTTC. Its translation is CASSVGGARLAGGQETQYF.

The gene calls are TRBV11-2 and TRBJ2-2; D perhaps matches TRBD1 (6 bases). Germline values: CDR1 SGHAT, CDR2 FQNNGV. V shed 7 bases and J shed 0 bases, with 12 bases lying between them. The CDR3 extends over 15 amino acids. CDR3 nucleotides: TGTGCCAGCACCCCCGGGACATCGAACACCGGGGAGCTGTTTTTT. It encodes CASTPGTSNTGELFF.

The chain carries TRBV6-2 or TRBV6-3 and TRBJ2-3; 7 positions agree with TRBD2. V trimming: 2 bases; J trimming: 2 bases; junction bases outside the gene matches: 16. Germline values: CDR1 MNHEY, CDR2 SVGEGT. This CDR3 comprises 19 residues. The chain's CDR3 is CASSYPTSSPSYITDTQYF. DNA of the CDR3: TGTGCCAGCAGTTACCCGACTAGCAGCCCATCTTACATCACAGATACGCAGTATTTT.

This rearrangement joins TRBV5-1 to TRBJ1-4; 7 bases are shared with TRBD1. Germline CDR1 and CDR2: SGHRS and YFSETQ. Germline trimming cut 0 bases from V and 6 bases from J; bases unmatched to any gene: 2. This CDR3 comprises 14 residues. CDR3 in DNA: TGCGCCAGCAGCTTGGAGGGGACAGATGAAAAACTGTTTTTT. It specifies CASSLEGTDEKLFF.

This chain connects TRBV5-1 to TRBJ1-2; 10 nucleotides align to TRBD1. The ends lost 4 bases at V and 2 bases at J; junction bases unmatched: 8. This CDR3 is built from 16 residues. CDR1 SGHRS and CDR2 YFSETQ come from the germline V gene. CDR3 sequence: CASSIVPGQGNYGYTF. CDR3 sequence (DNA): TGCGCCAGCAGCATAGTCCCGGGACAGGGGAACTATGGCTACACCTTC.